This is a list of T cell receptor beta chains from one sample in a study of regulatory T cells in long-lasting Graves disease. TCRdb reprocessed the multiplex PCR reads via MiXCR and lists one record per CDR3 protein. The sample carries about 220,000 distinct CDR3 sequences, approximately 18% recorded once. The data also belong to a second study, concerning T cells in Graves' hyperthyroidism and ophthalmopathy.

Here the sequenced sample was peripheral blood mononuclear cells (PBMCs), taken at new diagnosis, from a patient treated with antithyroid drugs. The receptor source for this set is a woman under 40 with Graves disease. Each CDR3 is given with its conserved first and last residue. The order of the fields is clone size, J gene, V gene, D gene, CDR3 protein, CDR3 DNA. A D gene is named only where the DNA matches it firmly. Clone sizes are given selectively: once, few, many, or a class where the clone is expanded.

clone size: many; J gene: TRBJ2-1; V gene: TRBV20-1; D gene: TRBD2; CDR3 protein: CSARVPRGGTYNEQFF; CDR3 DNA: TGCAGTGCTAGAGTCCCCCGGGGGGGGACCTACAATGAGCAGTTCTTC
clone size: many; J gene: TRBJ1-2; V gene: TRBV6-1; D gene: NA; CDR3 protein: CASSAGAEGYTF; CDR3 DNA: TGTGCCAGCAGTGCGGGGGCGGAGGGCTACACCTTC
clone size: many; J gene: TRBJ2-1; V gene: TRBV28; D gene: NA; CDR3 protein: CASRSRTNRQYNEQFF; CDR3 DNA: TGTGCCAGCAGGAGTAGGACCAATAGACAGTACAATGAGCAGTTCTTC
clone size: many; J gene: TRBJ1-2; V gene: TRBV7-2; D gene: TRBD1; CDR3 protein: CASSSGQEVGYTF; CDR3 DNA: TGTGCCAGCAGCTCGGGACAGGAAGTTGGCTACACCTTC
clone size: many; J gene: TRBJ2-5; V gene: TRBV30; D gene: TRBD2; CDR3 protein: CAWSLGVSGGYQETQYF; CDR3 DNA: TGTGCCTGGAGTTTGGGGGTTAGCGGGGGGTATCAAGAGACCCAGTACTTC
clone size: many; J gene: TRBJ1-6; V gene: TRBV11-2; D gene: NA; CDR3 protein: CASSLGFFGSPLHF; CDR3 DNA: TGTGCCAGCAGCTTAGGTTTCTTCGGGTCACCCCTCCACTTT
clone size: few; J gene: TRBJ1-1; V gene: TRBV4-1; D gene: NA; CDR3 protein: CASSQGRGEGAFF; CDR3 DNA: TGCGCCAGCAGCCAAGGTAGGGGCGAGGGGGCTTTCTTT
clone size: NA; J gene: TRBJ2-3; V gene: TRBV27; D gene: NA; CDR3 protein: CASSLVGAQDTQYF; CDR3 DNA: TGTGCCAGCAGTTTAGTGGGGGCGCAAGATACGCAGTATTTT
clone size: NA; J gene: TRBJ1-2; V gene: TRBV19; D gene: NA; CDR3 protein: CASSRNPGGYTF; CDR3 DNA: TGTGCCAGTTCAAGAAACCCGGGTGGCTACACCTTC
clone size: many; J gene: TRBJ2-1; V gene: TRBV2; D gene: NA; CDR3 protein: CASTPDASYNEQFF; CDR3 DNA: TGTGCCAGCACCCCGGACGCTTCCTACAATGAGCAGTTCTTC
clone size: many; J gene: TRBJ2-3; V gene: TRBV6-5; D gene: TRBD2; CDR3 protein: CASSYSGGGATDTQYF; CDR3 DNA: TGTGCCAGCAGTTACTCGGGCGGGGGGGCGACAGATACGCAGTATTTT
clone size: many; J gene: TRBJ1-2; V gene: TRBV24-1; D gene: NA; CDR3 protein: CATSDFAGASGYTF; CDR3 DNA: TGTGCCACCAGTGACTTCGCGGGGGCTTCTGGCTACACCTTC
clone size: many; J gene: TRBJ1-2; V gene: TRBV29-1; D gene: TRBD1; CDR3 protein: CSDGTGTYGYTF; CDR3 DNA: TGCAGCGATGGGACAGGGACCTATGGCTACACCTTC
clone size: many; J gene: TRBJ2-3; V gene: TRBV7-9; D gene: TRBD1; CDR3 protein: CASRGQGATQYF; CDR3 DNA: TGTGCCAGCAGAGGACAGGGCGCTACGCAGTATTTT
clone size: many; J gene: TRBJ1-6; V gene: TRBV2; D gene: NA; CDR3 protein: CASLDSTLGGPLHF; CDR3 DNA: TGTGCCAGCTTAGACAGCACCCTGGGGGGACCCCTCCACTTT
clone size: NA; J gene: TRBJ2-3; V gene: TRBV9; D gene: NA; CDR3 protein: CARRRVRVPDTQYF; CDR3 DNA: TGTGCCCGTCGGCGGGTGAGGGTCCCAGATACGCAGTATTTT
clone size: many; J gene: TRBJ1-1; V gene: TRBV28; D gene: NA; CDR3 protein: CASSLERTSLKRDTEAFF; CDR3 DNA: TGTGCCAGCAGTCTGGAACGGACCAGCTTGAAACGGGACACTGAAGCTTTCTTT
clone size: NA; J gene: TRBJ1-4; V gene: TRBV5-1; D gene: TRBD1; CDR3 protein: CASSWTGSSEEKLFF; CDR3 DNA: TGCGCCAGCAGCTGGACAGGGTCTTCGGAGGAAAAACTGTTTTTT
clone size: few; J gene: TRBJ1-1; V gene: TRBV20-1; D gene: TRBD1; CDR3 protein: CSARDPDRVQGTEAFF; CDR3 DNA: TGCAGTGCTAGAGATCCGGACAGGGTACAGGGCACTGAAGCTTTCTTT
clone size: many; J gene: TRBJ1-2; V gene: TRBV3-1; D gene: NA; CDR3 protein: CASSQGVGGGYTF; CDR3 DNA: TGTGCCAGCAGCCAAGGGGTAGGTGGAGGCTACACCTTC
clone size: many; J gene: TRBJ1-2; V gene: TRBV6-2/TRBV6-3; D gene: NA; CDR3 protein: CASSSSNYGYTF; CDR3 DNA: TGTGCCAGCAGTTCCAGTAACTATGGCTACACCTTC
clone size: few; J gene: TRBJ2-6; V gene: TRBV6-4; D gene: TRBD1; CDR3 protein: CASTQVGDSLSGANVLTF; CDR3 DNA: TGTGCCAGCACCCAAGTAGGGGACAGCCTCTCTGGGGCCAACGTCCTGACTTTC
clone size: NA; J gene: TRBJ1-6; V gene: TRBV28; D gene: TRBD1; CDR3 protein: CASSLLRQGAFTYNSPLHF; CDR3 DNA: TGTGCCAGCAGTTTATTGAGACAGGGGGCATTTACCTATAATTCACCCCTCCACTTT
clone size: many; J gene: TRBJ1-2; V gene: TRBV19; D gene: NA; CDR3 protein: CASSISTGGGYGYTF; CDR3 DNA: TGTGCCAGTAGTATCTCAACGGGGGGAGGCTATGGCTACACCTTC
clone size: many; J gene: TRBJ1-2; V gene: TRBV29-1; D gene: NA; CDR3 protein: CSVDPRGNYGYTF; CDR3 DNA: TGCAGCGTTGACCCCAGGGGCAACTATGGCTACACCTTC
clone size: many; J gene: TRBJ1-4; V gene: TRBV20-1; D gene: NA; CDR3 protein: CSARDLAEAPLEKLFF; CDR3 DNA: TGCAGTGCTAGAGATTTGGCCGAGGCCCCTTTGGAAAAACTGTTTTTT
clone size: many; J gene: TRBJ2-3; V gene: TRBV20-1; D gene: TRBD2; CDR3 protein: CSAITAGSGYFTDTQYF; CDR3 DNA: TGCAGTGCTATTACAGCGGGAAGCGGGTATTTCACAGATACGCAGTATTTT
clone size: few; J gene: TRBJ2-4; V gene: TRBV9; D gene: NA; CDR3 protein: CASSAYGGPGAKNIQYF; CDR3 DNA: TGTGCCAGCAGCGCCTACGGGGGGCCGGGAGCCAAAAACATTCAGTACTTC
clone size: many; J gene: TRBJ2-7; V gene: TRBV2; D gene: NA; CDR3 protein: CASGQTYEQYF; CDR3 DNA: TGTGCCAGTGGGCAGACTTACGAGCAGTACTTC
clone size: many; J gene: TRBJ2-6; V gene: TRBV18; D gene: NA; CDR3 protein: CASSLLNSGANVLTF; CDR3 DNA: TGTGCCAGCTCACTACTCAACTCTGGGGCCAACGTCCTGACTTTC
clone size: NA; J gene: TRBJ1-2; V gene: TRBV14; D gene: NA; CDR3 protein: CASSQATAYGYTF; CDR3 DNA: TGTGCCAGCAGCCAAGCGACAGCGTACGGCTACACCTTC
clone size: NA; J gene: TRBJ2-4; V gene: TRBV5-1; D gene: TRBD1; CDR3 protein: CASSLGGQGVAKNIQYF; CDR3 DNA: TGCGCCAGCAGCTTGGGCGGACAGGGTGTAGCCAAAAACATTCAGTACTTC
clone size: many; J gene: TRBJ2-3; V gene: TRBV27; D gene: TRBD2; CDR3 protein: CASSARGGTPTDTQYF; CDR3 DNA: TGTGCCAGCAGCGCCCGGGGGGGAACTCCCACAGATACGCAGTATTTT
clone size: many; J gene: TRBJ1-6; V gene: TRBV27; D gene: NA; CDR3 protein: CASSLRPDSPLHF; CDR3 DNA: TGTGCCAGCAGTTTAAGGCCGGATTCACCCCTCCACTTT
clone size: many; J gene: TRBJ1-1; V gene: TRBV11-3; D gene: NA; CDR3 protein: CASSLKDTEAFF; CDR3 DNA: TGTGCCAGCAGCTTGAAGGACACTGAAGCTTTCTTT
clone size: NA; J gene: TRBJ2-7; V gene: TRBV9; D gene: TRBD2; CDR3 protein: CASSSWPLAGSSLDEQYF; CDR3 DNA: TGTGCCAGCAGCTCCTGGCCCCTAGCGGGATCAAGTCTGGACGAGCAGTACTTC
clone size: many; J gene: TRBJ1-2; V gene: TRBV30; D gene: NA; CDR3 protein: CAWSVRAGYTF; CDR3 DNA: TGTGCCTGGAGTGTCAGGGCTGGCTACACCTTC
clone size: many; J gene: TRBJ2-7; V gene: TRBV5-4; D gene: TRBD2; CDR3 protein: CASSLASGSVYEQYF; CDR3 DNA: TGTGCCAGCAGCTTGGCTAGCGGGAGTGTTTACGAGCAGTACTTC
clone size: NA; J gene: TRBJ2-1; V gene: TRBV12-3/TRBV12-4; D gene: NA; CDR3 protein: CASSPTSSYNEQVF; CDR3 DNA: TGTGCCAGCAGCCCTACTAGCTCCTACAATGAGCAGGTCTTC
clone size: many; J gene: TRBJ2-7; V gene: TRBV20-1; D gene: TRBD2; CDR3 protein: CSALASGFSYEQYF; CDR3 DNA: TGCAGTGCCCTAGCTAGCGGCTTCTCCTACGAGCAGTACTTC
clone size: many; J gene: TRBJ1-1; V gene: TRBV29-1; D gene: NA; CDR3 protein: CSVGGDTEAFF; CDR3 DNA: TGCAGCGTTGGCGGGGACACTGAAGCTTTCTTT
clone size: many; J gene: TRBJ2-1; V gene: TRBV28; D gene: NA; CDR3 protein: CASSRREWGPNEQFF; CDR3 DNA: TGTGCCAGTTCACGGAGGGAGTGGGGACCCAATGAGCAGTTCTTC
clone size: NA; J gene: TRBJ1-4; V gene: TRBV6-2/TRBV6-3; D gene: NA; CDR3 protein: CASSHSPTTYEKLFF; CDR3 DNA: TGTGCCAGCAGTCACTCGCCTACAACATATGAAAAACTGTTTTTT
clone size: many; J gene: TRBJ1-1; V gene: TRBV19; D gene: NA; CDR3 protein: CASTVNLLGLHGPMNTEAFF; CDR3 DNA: TGTGCCAGTACCGTCAACTTGCTGGGACTTCATGGTCCTATGAACACTGAAGCTTTCTTT
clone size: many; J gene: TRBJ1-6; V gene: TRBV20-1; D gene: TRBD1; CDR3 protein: CSAVSGGLSYNSPLHF; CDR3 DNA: TGCAGTGCTGTTTCAGGGGGGCTCTCCTATAATTCACCCCTCCACTTT
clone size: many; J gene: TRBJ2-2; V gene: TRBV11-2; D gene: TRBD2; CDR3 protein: CASSPDLLAGGTGELFF; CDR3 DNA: TGTGCCAGCAGCCCCGACCTACTAGCGGGGGGGACCGGGGAGCTGTTTTTT
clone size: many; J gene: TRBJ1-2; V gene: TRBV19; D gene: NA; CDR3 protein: CASRDGNNYGYTF; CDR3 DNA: TGTGCCAGTAGGGACGGCAATAACTATGGCTACACCTTC
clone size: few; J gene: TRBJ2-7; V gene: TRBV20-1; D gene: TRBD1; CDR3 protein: CSASGQERAYEQYF; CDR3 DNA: TGCAGTGCATCCGGACAGGAAAGGGCCTACGAGCAGTACTTC
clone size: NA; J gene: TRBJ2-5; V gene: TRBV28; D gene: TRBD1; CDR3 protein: CASSLSGQGIAETQYF; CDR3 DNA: TGTGCCAGCAGTCTATCGGGACAGGGTATTGCAGAGACCCAGTACTTC
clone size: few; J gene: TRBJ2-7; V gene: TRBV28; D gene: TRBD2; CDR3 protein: CASSLSGGKQYF; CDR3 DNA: TGTGCCAGCAGTTTATCGGGGGGAAAGCAGTACTTC
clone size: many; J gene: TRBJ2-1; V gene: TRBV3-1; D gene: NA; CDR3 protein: CASSQVYNEQFF; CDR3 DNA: TGTGCCAGCAGCCAGGTTTACAATGAGCAGTTCTTC
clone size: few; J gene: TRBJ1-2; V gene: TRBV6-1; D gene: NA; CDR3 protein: CASRLGAGVANYGYTF; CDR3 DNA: TGTGCCAGCAGATTGGGTGCGGGGGTGGCTAACTATGGCTACACCTTC
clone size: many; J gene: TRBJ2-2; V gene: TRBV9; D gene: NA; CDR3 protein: CASSVDSRGDSTGELFF; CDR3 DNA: TGTGCCAGCAGCGTAGATTCGAGGGGGGATTCCACCGGGGAGCTGTTTTTT
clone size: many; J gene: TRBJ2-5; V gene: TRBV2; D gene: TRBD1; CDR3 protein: CASSIRDRDSQYF; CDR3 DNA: TGTGCCAGCAGCATCCGGGACAGGGACTCCCAGTACTTC
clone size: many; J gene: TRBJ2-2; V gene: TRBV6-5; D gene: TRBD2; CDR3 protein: CASSYSIGAATGTSSTGELFF; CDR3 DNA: TGTGCCAGCAGTTACTCGATAGGGGCGGCCACCGGGACTAGTAGCACCGGGGAGCTGTTTTTT
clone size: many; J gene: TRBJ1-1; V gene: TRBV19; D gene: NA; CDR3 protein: CASSVGALTEAFF; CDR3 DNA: TGTGCCAGTAGCGTCGGAGCCCTCACTGAAGCTTTCTTT
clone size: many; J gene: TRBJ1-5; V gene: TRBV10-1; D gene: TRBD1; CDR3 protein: CASNPLYRGNQPQHF; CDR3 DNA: TGCGCCAGCAACCCCCTATACAGGGGAAATCAGCCCCAGCATTTT
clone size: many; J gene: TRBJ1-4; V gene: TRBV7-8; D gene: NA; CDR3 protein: CASSAAGTKNEKLFF; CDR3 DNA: TGTGCCAGCAGCGCCGCCGGGACAAAAAATGAAAAACTGTTTTTT
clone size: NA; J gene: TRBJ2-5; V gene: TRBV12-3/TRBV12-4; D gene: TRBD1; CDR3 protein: CASSQGQGETQYF; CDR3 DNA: TGTGCCAGCAGTCAGGGACAGGGGGAGACCCAGTACTTC
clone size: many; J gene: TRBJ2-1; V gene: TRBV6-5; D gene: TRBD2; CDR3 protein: CASSWTSGANEQFF; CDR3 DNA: TGTGCCAGCAGTTGGACTAGCGGAGCCAATGAGCAGTTCTTC